The 5 T cell receptor beta chains below come from one sample, sequenced in a study of control samples from healthy donors and cancer patients. Produced via immunoSEQ multiplex PCR; TCRdb's table is partial and in-frame only. In the table there are more than 100,000 clones, under 95% of which are singletons. The sequencing sample was made of blood. The receptors were gathered from a man in his late teens or twenties in good health.

The chain is built from TRBV9 and TRBJ2-2, with D possibly TRBD1 on 5 matching bases. This CDR3 has 17 residues. The germline V and J ends were trimmed by 4 bases and 4 bases, with 20 bases remaining between them. Germline-derived CDR1 and CDR2 are SGDLS and YYNGEE. The CDR3 here is CASSPRGAGSRTGELFF. The DNA for the CDR3 is TGTGCCAGCAGCCCCCGTGGGGCAGGGTCTCGCACCGGGGAGCTGTTTTTT.

The gene calls are TRBV30 and TRBJ1-1; 9 nucleotides line up with TRBD1. Germline lookup yields CDR1 GTSNPN and CDR2 SVGIG (reference sequence). The CDR3 runs 13 residues. With 8 bases clipped from V and 4 bases from J, the junction kept 8 bases outside the gene matches. The CDR3 nucleotides are TGTGCCAGGGACAGGGTGGGGTTCACTGAAGCTTTCTTT. This sequence encodes CARDRVGFTEAFF.

This chain joins TRBV4-1 and TRBJ2-3; possible D gene TRBD2, 5 bases. The CDR3 runs 14 residues. V was pared by 1 base and J by 5 bases, with 10 bases between. The germline gives CDR1 MGHRA, CDR2 YSYEKL. The CDR3 coding sequence is TGCGCCAGCAGCCAAGCGGGGTTTCAAGATACGCAGTATTTT. Translated, it gives CASSQAGFQDTQYF.

The chain is built from TRBV19 and TRBJ2-2, with 7 bases aligning to TRBD1. The CDR3 has 14 amino acids. Germline V gene data show CDR1 as LNHDA and CDR2 as SQIVND (reference sequence). The V and J ends lost 6 bases and 6 bases, in that order; junction bases with no gene match: 7. Here the CDR3 DNA reads TGTGCCAGTAGGACAGGGTCGATTGCCGGGGAGCTGTTTTTT. Amino acid sequence: CASRTGSIAGELFF.

V gene TRBV7-9 combines with J gene TRBJ1-3; 8 bases are shared with TRBD1. Unmatched junction bases numbered 3, after V lost 5 bases and J lost 3 bases. There are 14 residues in the CDR3. Per germline, CDR1 SEHNR and CDR2 FQNEAQ (reference sequence). This CDR3 reads CASSDTGGGNTIYF. In nucleotides, the CDR3 is TGTGCCAGCAGCGATACAGGGGGTGGAAACACCATATATTTT.